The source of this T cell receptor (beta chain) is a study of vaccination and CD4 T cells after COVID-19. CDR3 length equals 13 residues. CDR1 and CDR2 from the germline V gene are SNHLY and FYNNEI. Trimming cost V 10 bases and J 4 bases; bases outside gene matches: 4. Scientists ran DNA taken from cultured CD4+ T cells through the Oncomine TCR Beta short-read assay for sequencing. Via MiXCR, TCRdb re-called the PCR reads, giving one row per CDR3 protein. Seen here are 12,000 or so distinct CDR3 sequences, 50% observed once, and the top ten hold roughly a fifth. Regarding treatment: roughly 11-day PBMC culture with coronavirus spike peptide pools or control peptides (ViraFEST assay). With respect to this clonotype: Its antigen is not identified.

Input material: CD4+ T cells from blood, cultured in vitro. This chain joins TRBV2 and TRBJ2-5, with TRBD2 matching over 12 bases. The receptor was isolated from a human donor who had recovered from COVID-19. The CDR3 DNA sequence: TGTGCCACGACGGGACTAGCGGGAGAGACCCAGTACTTC. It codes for CATTGLAGETQYF.